What follows describes a single T cell receptor (beta chain). The target antigen is unknown. These data belong to a study of shared clonotypes between healthy human individuals. Study summary: The cohort comprised a couple of women and a few men. Their ages spanned 18 to 49 years. There were three CD4 naive, three CD4 memory, two CD8 naive and one CD8 memory plates per donor. Study results and limitations: Donors were few, which limited the genetic and exposure-history diversity represented.

Sequencing used immunoSEQ multiplex PCR; TCRdb keeps in-frame clones, though not all of them. Among around 600,000 clones, 95% to 98% were seen once, and the ten largest hold around 0.058%. Germline CDR1 is SGHRS and CDR2 is YFSETQ. The CDR3 consists of 18 residues. Losses at the gene ends were 3 bases for V and 4 bases for J; bases not matched to a gene: 9. Splitting of CD4+ cells produced CD45RA+ naive and CD45RA-negative memory subsets. Sequencing was performed on naive CD4+ T cells sorted from blood. The subset here: CD45RA+ positively selected. The TCR originated in a woman under 40 in good health. This sequence joins TRBV5-1 and TRBJ2-1; 14 bases match TRBD2. The CDR3 region is CASSSRPGLAGEYNEQFF. The CDR3, as DNA: TGCGCCAGCAGCTCTCGACCGGGACTAGCGGGAGAGTACAATGAGCAGTTCTTC.